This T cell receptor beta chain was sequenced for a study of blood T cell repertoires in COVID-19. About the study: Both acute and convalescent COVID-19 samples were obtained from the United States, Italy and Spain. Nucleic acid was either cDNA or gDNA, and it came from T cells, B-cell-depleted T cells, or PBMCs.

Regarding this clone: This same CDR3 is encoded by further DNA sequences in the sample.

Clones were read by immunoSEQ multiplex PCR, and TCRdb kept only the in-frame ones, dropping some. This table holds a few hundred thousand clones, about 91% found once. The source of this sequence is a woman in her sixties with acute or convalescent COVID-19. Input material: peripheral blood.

The CDR3 nucleotides read TGTGCCAGCAGCGTGGGACAGGGAGGTCAGCCCCAGCATTTT. Translation: CASSVGQGGQPQHF. J is TRBJ1-5 and V is TRBV9; TRBD1 aligns across 9 bases. V shed 2 bases, J shed 6 bases, and the junction held 3 bases outside the gene matches. The CDR3 loop spans 14 amino acids. In germline, CDR1 is SGDLS, CDR2 YYNGEE.